The rows below give T cell receptor beta chains drawn from one sample of a study of a mutant IDH1 vaccine in newly diagnosed glioma. Antigens for these TCRs are unknown. The method was immunoSEQ multiplex PCR; TCRdb's version includes in-frame clones alone and lacks a portion of them. The sample consists of nearly 55,000 clones, over 70% of them appearing once. Sequenced here: PBMCs, sampled from a glioma patient whose treatment included an IDH1 peptide vaccine. The receptor set was obtained from a man aged 25 to 40 with glioma. The CDR3 runs from the conserved cysteine through the conserved F or W. The D gene is left open where the match is weak. Size tells how often a clone was seen (once, few, many) or the class of an expanded clone, and some rows leave it out.

CDR3aa	CDR3nt	abundance	v_gene	j_gene	d_gene
CASSLIWGSQHF	TGTGCCAGCAGCTTGATATGGGGGTCCCAGCATTTT	.	TRBV7-2	TRBJ1-5	.
CASRRPLAGNYEQYF	TGTGCCAGCAGGCGCCCCCTAGCGGGGAACTACGAGCAGTACTTC	.	TRBV28	TRBJ2-7	TRBD2
CASTTYGTGELFF	TGCGCCAGCACCACCTACGGGACCGGGGAGCTGTTTTTT	.	TRBV10-2	TRBJ2-2	.
CASRGGARGNTEAFF	TGTGCCAGCAGGGGCGGGGCCAGGGGAAACACTGAAGCTTTCTTT	.	TRBV27	TRBJ1-1	.
CASSLSFGRTWETQYF	TGTGCCAGCAGCTTATCTTTCGGCCGGACCTGGGAGACCCAGTACTTC	.	TRBV11-2	TRBJ2-5	.
CAGQGINEQFF	TGTGCCGGACAGGGGATCAATGAGCAGTTCTTC	.	TRBV30	TRBJ2-1	TRBD1
CASSLNDMFRAGSNEQFF	TGCGCCAGCAGCTTGAACGACATGTTTAGGGCAGGGAGCAATGAGCAGTTCTTC	.	TRBV5-1	TRBJ2-1	.
CASSSSGRGTEAFF	TGTGCCAGCAGCTCCTCCGGTAGGGGCACTGAAGCTTTCTTT	.	TRBV25-1	TRBJ1-1	.
CASSLTQETQYF	TGTGCCAGCAGCTTAACCCAAGAGACCCAGTACTTC	.	TRBV7-9	TRBJ2-5	.
CASSSENRAGRNEQFF	TGCGCCAGCAGCTCGGAAAACAGGGCCGGGCGGAATGAGCAGTTCTTC	.	TRBV5-1	TRBJ2-1	.
CASSEAKNIQYF	TGTGCCAGCAGTGAAGCCAAAAACATTCAGTACTTC	.	TRBV2	TRBJ2-4	.
CASSYPPRDRYGYTF	TGTGCCAGCAGTTACCCCCCGCGGGACAGATATGGCTACACCTTC	.	TRBV11-2	TRBJ1-2	TRBD1
CASSVGGNEQFF	TGTGCCAGCAGTGTTGGAGGCAATGAGCAGTTCTTC	.	TRBV6-1	TRBJ2-1	.
CASSSVEAFF	TGTGCCAGCAGCTCGGTAGAAGCTTTCTTT	.	TRBV7-9	TRBJ1-1	.
CASSPNGRTGSEAFF	TGTGCCAGCTCACCAAATGGGCGGACAGGGTCTGAAGCTTTCTTT	.	TRBV18	TRBJ1-1	TRBD1
CASSSIKSGIGFNPPLHF	TGTGCCAGCAGTTCTATAAAGTCAGGGATCGGTTTCAATCCACCCCTCCACTTT	.	TRBV28	TRBJ1-6	.
CATSRDRVSEKLFF	TGTGCCACCAGCAGAGATAGGGTGTCTGAAAAACTGTTTTTT	.	TRBV15	TRBJ1-4	.
CASSYRETVSYEQYF	TGTGCCAGCAGTTACCGGGAGACAGTCTCCTACGAGCAGTACTTC	once	TRBV6-5	TRBJ2-7	.
CANPGTARAFF	TGTGCCAACCCGGGGACGGCTCGGGCTTTCTTT	.	TRBV5-8	TRBJ1-1	.
CASSTPKLRDASHLNYGYTF	TGCGCCAGCAGCACACCTAAGCTCCGGGACGCCTCCCACCTTAACTATGGCTACACCTTC	.	TRBV4-1	TRBJ1-2	.
CASSRGGRIAGNTIYF	TGTGCCAGCAGTCGGGGGGGGAGGATCGCTGGAAACACCATATATTTT	.	TRBV7-8	TRBJ1-3	.
CASSNSGANVLTF	TGTGCCAGCAGCAACTCTGGGGCCAACGTCCTGACTTTC	.	TRBV14	TRBJ2-6	.
CATGRGDTYEQYF	TGCGCCACCGGGCGGGGGGACACCTACGAGCAGTACTTC	.	TRBV5-1	TRBJ2-7	TRBD2
CATSKTGVNEKLFF	TGTGCCACCTCCAAGACAGGGGTTAATGAAAAACTGTTTTTT	.	TRBV19	TRBJ1-4	TRBD1
CASSFGTQKNEQFF	TGTGCCAGCAGCTTCGGGACTCAAAAAAATGAGCAGTTCTTC	.	TRBV5-4	TRBJ2-1	.
CASSYGGGQETQYF	TGTGCCAGCAGCTATGGGGGGGGTCAAGAGACCCAGTACTTC	once	TRBV13	TRBJ2-5	TRBD2
CASRDRMNTEAFF	TGTGCCAGCAGGGACAGGATGAACACTGAAGCTTTCTTT	few	TRBV2	TRBJ1-1	TRBD1
CASSEETYEQYF	TGTGCCAGCAGTGAAGAGACCTACGAGCAGTACTTC	.	TRBV2	TRBJ2-7	.
CASSVGLYPSTDTQYF	TGTGCCAGCAGCGTGGGCCTATACCCTAGCACAGATACGCAGTATTTT	.	TRBV9	TRBJ2-3	.
CASSWGNTEAFF	TGTGCCAGCAGCTGGGGTAACACTGAAGCTTTCTTT	.	TRBV7-2	TRBJ1-1	.
CASSFTTPKSTEAFF	TGTGCCAGCAGCTTCACGACCCCAAAGAGTACTGAAGCTTTCTTT	.	TRBV5-4	TRBJ1-1	.
CASSFSGTRVGQYF	TGTGCCAGCAGTTTCTCCGGGACAAGGGTCGGGCAGTACTTC	few	TRBV27	TRBJ2-7	.
CASSPVTGGIMRTEAFF	TGTGCCAGCTCACCCGTGACAGGGGGAATAATGAGGACTGAAGCTTTCTTT	.	TRBV18	TRBJ1-1	TRBD1
CASSFRSGGFLTDTQYF	TGTGCCAGCAGCTTTCGTTCAGGGGGGTTTCTCACAGATACGCAGTATTTT	.	TRBV5-6	TRBJ2-3	.
CASSRTGGQTGYTF	TGTGCCAGCAGCCGGACAGGGGGACAAACTGGCTACACCTTC	once	TRBV7-9	TRBJ1-2	TRBD1
CASSLEEYYGYTF	TGTGCCAGCAGCTTAGAGGAGTACTATGGCTACACCTTC	.	TRBV11-2	TRBJ1-2	.
CASSDRQNTEAFF	TGTGCCAGCAGTGACAGACAGAACACTGAAGCTTTCTTT	once	TRBV6-5	TRBJ1-1	.
CASRLVGGKSSYNSPLHF	TGTGCCAGCAGACTAGTCGGGGGAAAAAGCTCCTATAATTCACCCCTCCACTTT	.	TRBV2	TRBJ1-6	.
CASSEPGRSRVTDTQYF	TGCGCCAGCAGTGAGCCAGGGCGCAGCAGAGTCACAGATACGCAGTATTTT	.	TRBV10-2	TRBJ2-3	.
CASSPQLSGANVLTF	TGCGCCAGCAGCCCACAGCTCTCTGGGGCCAACGTCCTGACTTTC	.	TRBV5-1	TRBJ2-6	.
CASSPTAFGTQYF	TGTGCCAGCAGCCCCACAGCCTTTGGAACCCAGTACTTC	.	TRBV6-5	TRBJ2-5	.
CANSDRETSPLHF	TGTGCCAACTCCGACAGGGAAACCTCACCCCTCCACTTT	few	TRBV10-3	TRBJ1-6	TRBD1
CAISPGTGVSYEQYF	TGTGCCATCAGTCCCGGGACAGGGGTATCCTACGAGCAGTACTTC	.	TRBV10-3	TRBJ2-7	TRBD1
CASSSGGWGSYEQYF	TGTGCCAGCAGTTCTGGCGGGTGGGGCTCCTACGAGCAGTACTTC	.	TRBV28	TRBJ2-7	.
CATSSQTSRGRELFF	TGTGCCACCAGCAGCCAGACATCCAGGGGCAGGGAGCTGTTTTTT	.	TRBV15	TRBJ2-2	.
CASRTTGSNQPQHF	TGTGCCAGTAGGACAACGGGGAGCAATCAGCCCCAGCATTTT	.	TRBV19	TRBJ1-5	.
CASVTQYF	TGTGCCAGCGTGACCCAGTACTTC	.	TRBV21-1	TRBJ2-5	.
CASSLVPGQGEKLFF	TGCGCCAGCAGCTTGGTTCCGGGACAGGGTGAAAAACTGTTTTTT	.	TRBV5-1	TRBJ1-4	TRBD1
CASSDQATDTQYF	TGTGCCAGCAGTGACCAAGCCACAGATACGCAGTATTTT	.	TRBV6-4	TRBJ2-3	.
CATSRSGGADTQYF	TGTGCCACCAGCAGATCAGGGGGCGCAGATACGCAGTATTTT	.	TRBV15	TRBJ2-3	TRBD1
CASSLPGNTIYF	TGTGCCAGCAGTTTACCTGGAAACACCATATATTTT	.	TRBV27	TRBJ1-3	.
CASSLLSYEQYF	TGTGCCAGCAGTCTCCTCTCCTACGAGCAGTACTTC	.	TRBV28	TRBJ2-7	.
CASSLSRTSYEQYF	TGTGCCAGCAGCTTAAGCAGGACTTCCTACGAGCAGTACTTC	.	TRBV7-7	TRBJ2-7	.
CASSRETGAYGYTF	TGTGCCAGCTCACGGGAGACAGGGGCCTATGGCTACACCTTC	.	TRBV18	TRBJ1-2	TRBD1
CASSRQGAVATNTGELFF	TGCGCCAGCAGCCGCCAGGGGGCCGTTGCCACTAACACCGGGGAGCTGTTTTTT	.	TRBV4-1	TRBJ2-2	TRBD1
CASSILGSNNSPLHF	TGTGCCAGTAGTATCTTGGGATCCAATAATTCACCCCTCCACTTT	few	TRBV19	TRBJ1-6	.
CASSDKKNSNSYEQYF	TGCGCCAGCAGTGATAAGAAAAACAGTAACTCCTACGAGCAGTACTTC	.	TRBV10-1	TRBJ2-7	.
CASRKRTGSLQETQYF	TGTGCCAGCAGGAAAAGGACAGGGTCTCTCCAAGAGACCCAGTACTTC	.	TRBV7-8	TRBJ2-5	TRBD1